A selection of T cell receptor beta chains follows, all from one sample in a study of glioma-infiltrating T cells after dendritic cell vaccination. Profiling relied on immunoSEQ multiplex PCR, and the TCRdb table lists in-frame clones only, not all of them. The sample contains tens of thousands of clones, 81% of which appear only once. The source was blood, collected before dendritic cell vaccination. These receptors came from a human donor with glioblastoma. CDR3s include the opening cysteine and the closing phenylalanine or tryptophan. The D gene is left open where the match is weak.

V: TRBV7-3
length: 16
D: -
J: TRBJ1-6
DNA: TGTGCCAGCAGCTTAAATGGTGGGGGGAATAATTCACCCCTCCACTTT
CDR3: CASSLNGGGNNSPLHF

V: TRBV19
length: 16
D: TRBD2
J: TRBJ2-2
DNA: TGTGCCAGTACTTCAAGCGGGGGCTATTTCACCGGGGAGCTGTTTTTT
CDR3: CASTSSGGYFTGELFF

V: TRBV2
length: 16
D: TRBD2
J: TRBJ2-1
DNA: TGTGCCAGCACCAGGCCAGCCCGGGGAGGGAACAATGAGCAGTTCTTC
CDR3: CASTRPARGGNNEQFF

V: TRBV28
length: 13
D: -
J: TRBJ1-1
DNA: TGTGCCAGCAGCCAAACTCGGGACACTGAAGCTTTCTTT
CDR3: CASSQTRDTEAFF

V: TRBV5-4
length: 15
D: TRBD1
J: TRBJ2-7
DNA: TGTGCCAGCAGCTTGGGGACAGGGGCTAACTACGAGCAGTACTTC
CDR3: CASSLGTGANYEQYF

V: TRBV4-3
length: 18
D: -
J: TRBJ2-2
DNA: TGCGCCAGCAGCCAAGATCTTGGAGCGGAAGAGAACACCGGGGAGCTGTTTTTT
CDR3: CASSQDLGAEENTGELFF

V: TRBV6-1
length: 15
D: -
J: TRBJ1-5
DNA: TGTGCCAGCAGTGAAGCCGGGTCGGCGAGTCAGCCCCAGCATTTT
CDR3: CASSEAGSASQPQHF

V: TRBV6-1
length: 14
D: -
J: TRBJ1-5
DNA: TGTGCCAGCAGTGAAGGGCAGGGCTGGCAGCCCCAGCATTTT
CDR3: CASSEGQGWQPQHF

V: TRBV30
length: 17
D: -
J: TRBJ2-2
DNA: TGTGCCTGGAGGAGACAGTCCGGGACAAGGTCAACCGGGGAGCTGTTTTTT
CDR3: CAWRRQSGTRSTGELFF

V: TRBV6-1
length: 18
D: TRBD1
J: TRBJ1-5
DNA: TGTGCCAGCAGTGACGGACAGGGGTCTTTCGGCGGCAATCAGCCCCAGCATTTT
CDR3: CASSDGQGSFGGNQPQHF

V: TRBV2
length: 14
D: -
J: TRBJ1-6
DNA: TGTGCCAGCAGTACCGGGGTCGAGGATTCACCCCTCCACTTT
CDR3: CASSTGVEDSPLHF